The sequence of this TCR beta chain was determined in a study of a mutant IDH1 vaccine in newly diagnosed glioma. Study as a whole: Averaging approximately 40 years of age, treated patients were about 62% male and about 38% female. Study-level findings and limits: Patients mounted vaccine-induced immune responses in roughly 93% of cases.

Assay used: immunoSEQ multiplex PCR; TCRdb lists only in-frame clones, some missing. The data hold tens of thousands of clones, with about 71% observed a single time. This CDR3 is built from 13 residues. Germline lookup yields CDR1 LNHDA and CDR2 SQIVND (reference sequence). As regards this clone: What it recognizes is unknown. At one end the junction does not follow the germline gene, possibly because of a read error.

As for time point: week 47, end of study. A 20-mer mutant IDH1 peptide at 300 ug was injected subcutaneously with topical imiquimod. Each astrocytoma in the donors was new, WHO grade 3 or 4, IDH1-mutant and ATRX-lost. The material was PBMCs, obtained from a glioma patient whose treatment included an IDH1 peptide vaccine. V gene TRBV19 combines with J gene TRBJ1-4; 7 positions agree with TRBD1. The receptor comes from a man in his fifties or sixties with glioma. CDR3 region: CASSTQGGLYKIF. CDR3 DNA: TGTGCCAGTAGTACCCAGGGGGGCCTCTACAAGATTTTT.